This entry lists 30 T cell receptor beta chains sequenced from one sample in a study of beta chain features in type 1 diabetes. Since all of the isolated RNA was reverse transcribed, expressed TCRB transcripts were what got sequenced. TCRdb's table, derived via immunoSEQ multiplex PCR, lists solely in-frame clones and lacks some. Of 330,000 or so clones in the sample, about 20% were seen once. Sequencing input: naive CD4+ T cells from blood. All receptors derive from a woman aged 18-29 years in good health.

A few counts support this clone. The chain carries TRBV30 and TRBJ1-2, with D maybe TRBD1 (5 bases). The germline V and J ends were trimmed by 0 bases and 2 bases, with 7 bases remaining between them. Germline CDR1 reads GTSNPN; CDR2 reads SVGIG (reference sequence). The CDR3 extends over 13 amino acids. The chain's CDR3 is CAWSVPGNYGYTF. The CDR3 DNA reads TGTGCCTGGAGTGTACCAGGGAACTATGGCTACACCTTC.

The chain couples TRBV29-1 to TRBJ1-1; 7 bases are shared with TRBD1. Trimming cost V 5 bases and J 4 bases; bases outside gene matches: 4. The V gene's germline CDR1 is SQVTM and CDR2 ANQGSEA. The CDR3 contains 12 residues. The CDR3 nucleotides are TGCAGCGTTTTTCGGACAGGCACTGAAGCTTTCTTT. Its translation is CSVFRTGTEAFF.

This clone has only a few counts. The chain recombines TRBV6-1 with TRBJ2-4; 7 nucleotides match TRBD2. Losses at the gene ends were 6 bases for V and 8 bases for J; bases not matched to a gene: 10. Germline V gene lookup returns CDR1 MNHNS and CDR2 SASEGT. CDR3 length equals 14 residues. The CDR3 reads CASSRPSGRDIQYF. The CDR3 nucleotides are TGTGCCAGCAGCCGCCCTAGCGGACGGGACATTCAGTACTTC.

This clone has just a few counts. The J gene is TRBJ2-7, the V gene TRBV6-6, with D possibly being TRBD2 (6 bases). The CDR3 extends over 13 amino acids. From germline, CDR1 is MNHNY and CDR2 SVGAGI (reference sequence). V was trimmed by 11 bases and J by 0 bases, leaving 14 bases between them. CDR3 in amino acids: CASLGRGSYEQYF. CDR3 in DNA: TGTGCCTCCCTCGGGCGGGGCTCCTACGAGCAGTACTTC.

The gene calls are TRBV7-9 and TRBJ1-2, with D uncertain. Germline V CDR1 and CDR2: SEHNR, FQNEAQ (reference sequence). Trimming shortened V by 0 bases and J by 4 bases, and 12 bases separated the two germline ends. The length of the CDR3 is 15 residues. For the CDR3, the DNA is TGTGCCAGCAGCTTAGCTCCCGCAGCGGCCTATGGCTACACCTTC. Amino acids: CASSLAPAAAYGYTF.

This chain joins TRBV9 and TRBJ1-2, with TRBD1 matching over 7 bases. The CDR3 spans 16 residues. V trimming: 4 bases; J trimming: 0 bases; junction bases outside the gene matches: 9. CDR1 and CDR2 from the germline V gene are SGDLS and YYNGEE. The CDR3 sequence: CASSTSTGTANYGYTF. The DNA for the CDR3 is TGTGCCAGCAGCACTTCGACCGGGACAGCTAACTATGGCTACACCTTC.

This clone was detected only once. This chain links TRBV5-4 with TRBJ2-5; D call uncertain. Germline V gene sequence: CDR1 SGHNT, CDR2 YYREEE (reference sequence). The CDR3 sequence is 14 residues long. V shed 3 bases and J shed 1 base, with 10 bases lying between them. The CDR3 sequence is CASSSYPSQETQYF. As DNA, the CDR3 is TGTGCCAGCAGCTCCTATCCGAGCCAAGAGACCCAGTACTTC. Supplemented by reference TRBV5-4 and TRBJ2-5, the full variable domain reads ETGVTQSPTHLIKTRGQQVTLRCSSQSGHNTVSWYQQALGQGPQFIFQYYREEENGRGNFPPRFSGLQFPNYSSELNVNALELDDSALYLCASSSYPSQETQYFGPGTRLLVL.

This sequence joins TRBV6-5 and TRBJ2-3; D perhaps matches TRBD1 (6 bases). This CDR3 is built from 15 residues. Trimming cost V 2 bases and J 4 bases, with 13 bases left between them. Per germline, CDR1 MNHEY and CDR2 SVGAGI. CDR3 loop: CASSYGEGDPDTQYF. The CDR3 nucleotides are TGTGCCAGCAGTTACGGTGAGGGGGACCCAGATACGCAGTATTTT.

This chain joins TRBV7-9 and TRBJ2-1; D is unclear. V lost 1 base to trimming and J lost 9 bases, with 4 bases between them. The CDR3 runs 11 residues. The V gene's germline CDR1 is SEHNR and CDR2 FQNEAQ (reference sequence). CDR3 nucleotide sequence: TGTGCCAGCAGCTTAGTTCTTGAGCAGTTCTTC. Translating gives CASSLVLEQFF.

This clone has more than one count but fewer than ten. This CDR3 is CAWALAGDGYNEQFF. In DNA, the CDR3 is TGTGCCTGGGCACTAGCGGGAGACGGCTACAATGAGCAGTTCTTC. V usage is TRBV30 and J usage is TRBJ2-1; 11 bases align to TRBD2. CDR3 length: 15 residues. The germline gives CDR1 GTSNPN, CDR2 SVGIG (reference sequence). V trimming: 5 bases; J trimming: 3 bases; junction bases outside the gene matches: 6.

The rearrangement joins TRBV7-2 to TRBJ1-5; 8 bases map to TRBD1. V lost 1 base and J lost 4; bases outside the gene matches: 3. Germline V lookup: CDR1 SGHTA, CDR2 FQGNSA. The CDR3 runs to 15 residues. The CDR3 DNA reads TGTGCCAGCAGCTTAGGCGGACAGGGTAATCAGCCCCAGCATTTT. Its protein product is CASSLGGQGNQPQHF.

This clone was counted between two and nine times. The rearrangement joins TRBV2 to TRBJ2-5; tentative D call: TRBD2 (6 bases). V lost 8 bases and J lost 2, with 15 bases in between. CDR1 is SNHLY and CDR2 is FYNNEI in the germline V gene. This CDR3 contains 14 residues. The CDR3 nucleotides are TGTGCCAGCCAACCCGACCGGGGGCAAGAGACCCAGTACTTC. It encodes CASQPDRGQETQYF.

This chain links TRBV10-3 with TRBJ2-7; 8 nucleotides match TRBD1. Germline values: CDR1 ENHRY, CDR2 SYGVKD. There are 12 residues in the CDR3. V lost 11 bases, J lost 5 bases, and 8 bases stayed unmatched. The CDR3 protein is CAVRDRSDEQYF. CDR3 coding DNA: TGTGCCGTCCGGGACAGGTCGGACGAGCAGTACTTC.

On this clone itself: The identical CDR3 is also encoded by other nucleotide sequences in the sample. This chain joins TRBV29-1 and TRBJ1-1, with 9 positions matching TRBD1. Germline V lookup: CDR1 SQVTM, CDR2 ANQGSEA. The CDR3 is made up of 12 amino acids. The V gene end was trimmed by 6 bases and the J gene end by 1 base; junction bases not matched to a gene: 0. This CDR3 is CSVDRGNTEAFF. The CDR3, as DNA: TGCAGCGTGGACAGGGGGAACACTGAAGCTTTCTTT. Together with reference TRBV29-1 and TRBJ1-1, the CDR3 gives the full variable domain: SAVISQKPSRDICQRGTSLTIQCQVDSQVTMMFWYRQQPGQSLTLIATANQGSEATYESGFVIDKFPISRPNLTFSTLTVSNMSPEDSSIYLCSVDRGNTEAFFGQGTRLTVV.

In the case of this clone: Sequence at one end of the junction differs from germline and may be a read error. This chain uses TRBV7-7 with TRBJ2-5, with a weak D call TRBD1 (6 bases). The germline CDR1 and CDR2 sequences are SSHAT and FNYEAQ (reference sequence). The CDR3 runs 13 residues. The CDR3 is CASSFDRQETQYF. The CDR3 region has the DNA TGTGCTAGCAGCTTCGACAGGCAAGAGACCCAGTACTTC.

This clone was detected a few times. The rearrangement uses TRBV30 and TRBJ2-5, with a tentative D call TRBD1 (5 bases). The CDR3 length is 15 residues. The V end lost 5 bases, the J end lost 0 bases, and 16 bases lay between the germline ends. Germline V gives CDR1 GTSNPN, CDR2 SVGIG (reference sequence). The DNA of the CDR3 is TGTGCCTGGCGCCCTGGACACCTGTACCAAGAGACCCAGTACTTC. This encodes CAWRPGHLYQETQYF.

This rearrangement joins TRBV15 to TRBJ2-7, with TRBD2 as a possible D gene (7 bases). V lost 0 bases and J 7 bases, leaving 25 bases between the germline ends. The germline gives CDR1 LNHNV, CDR2 YYDKDF (reference sequence). The CDR3 sequence is 18 residues long. The CDR3 DNA sequence: TGTGCCACCAGCAGAGATAGGGGGTTCCTAGCGGCCCCCCGGGAGCAGTACTTC. It yields the protein CATSRDRGFLAAPREQYF.

This clone has just a few counts. The chain is built from TRBV9 and TRBJ1-2, with D possibly matching TRBD1 (6 bases). Deletions cut 4 bases from V and 7 bases from J, with 17 bases between. Germline CDR1 reads SGDLS; CDR2 reads YYNGEE. The CDR3 contains 14 residues. CDR3 nucleotide sequence: TGTGCCAGCAGCCAGCGGACAGCTCCGGGTGGCTACACCTTC. Amino acid sequence: CASSQRTAPGGYTF.

A few counts support this clone. J is TRBJ1-1 and V is TRBV19, with D unresolved. Germline values: CDR1 LNHDA, CDR2 SQIVND (reference sequence). The CDR3 has 11 amino acids. The ends were cut back, 7 bases at V and 5 bases at J, with 8 bases in the middle. CDR3 coding DNA: TGTGCCAGTATCTCCTTGACTGAAGCTTTCTTT. Amino acid sequence: CASISLTEAFF.

Only a few counts were recorded for this clone. Other DNA variants within this sample encode the same CDR3. J is TRBJ2-1 and V is TRBV7-2; D call uncertain. In germline, CDR1 is SGHTA, CDR2 FQGNSA. The CDR3 covers 13 residues. Trimming shortened V by 4 bases and J by 3 bases, and 7 bases separated the two germline ends. The CDR3 coding sequence is TGTGCCAGCAGCTCCCCTAACTACAATGAGCAGTTCTTC. This gives the protein CASSSPNYNEQFF.

The J gene is TRBJ2-5, the V gene TRBV5-1; 8 nucleotides align to TRBD2. Germline trimming cut 0 bases from V and 5 bases from J; bases unmatched to any gene: 12. This CDR3 is 17 amino acids long. The V gene's germline CDR1 is SGHRS and CDR2 YFSETQ. CDR3 protein: CASSLAPGSGSAETQYF. CDR3 bases: TGCGCCAGCAGCTTGGCCCCAGGGAGCGGGAGTGCGGAGACCCAGTACTTC.

The gene calls are TRBV11-3 and TRBJ2-2; TRBD1 agrees at 9 bases. The ends lost 4 bases at V and 2 bases at J; junction bases unmatched: 2. This CDR3 has 15 amino acids. Germline values: CDR1 SGHNT, CDR2 YENEEA. The CDR3 sequence is CASSWGQGNTGELFF. CDR3 DNA: TGTGCCAGCAGCTGGGGACAGGGAAACACCGGGGAGCTGTTTTTT.

There are a few counts of this clone. V and J are TRBV5-1 and TRBJ2-7, with D maybe TRBD1 (6 bases). With 0 bases removed from V and 4 bases from J, the gap between germline ends came to 8 bases. In germline, CDR1 is SGHRS, CDR2 YFSETQ. This CDR3 has 13 residues. In DNA form, the CDR3 reads TGCGCCAGCAGCTTGGCCGGACAGTACGAGCAGTACTTC. As protein: CASSLAGQYEQYF.

The rearrangement links TRBV7-2 to TRBJ2-5; D might be TRBD1 (6 bases). There are 11 residues in the CDR3. CDR1 and CDR2 from the germline V gene are SGHTA and FQGNSA. The germline V and J ends were trimmed by 5 bases and 9 bases, with 10 bases remaining between them. This chain's CDR3 is CASSRQGSQYF. The CDR3 DNA sequence: TGTGCCAGCAGCAGGCAGGGGTCCCAGTACTTC. Filled out from reference TRBV7-2 and TRBJ2-5, the complete variable domain reads GAGVSQSPSNKVTEKGKDVELRCDPISGHTALYWYRQSLGQGLEFLIYFQGNSAPDKSGLPSDRFSAERTGGSVSTLTIQRTQQEDSAVYLCASSRQGSQYFGPGTRLLVL.

This clone occurred a few times. As DNA, the CDR3 is TGTGCCGCGGGGGGGGCCTACGAGCAGTACTTC. It specifies CAAGGAYEQYF. The chain employs TRBV27 and TRBJ2-7, with 9 nucleotides matching TRBD2. This CDR3 is built from 11 residues. The V gene end was trimmed by 11 bases and the J gene end by 2 bases; junction bases not matched to a gene: 1. Germline V gene data show CDR1 as MNHEY and CDR2 as SMNVEV (reference sequence).

V and J are TRBV15 and TRBJ2-1; 13 bases agree with TRBD2. Germline assignment: CDR1 LNHNV and CDR2 YYDKDF (reference sequence). Trimming at V came to 7 bases and at J to 7 bases, leaving 4 bases not matched to a gene. This CDR3 spans 14 amino acids. The CDR3 here is CATTRTSGSNEQFF. CDR3 DNA sequence: TGTGCCACCACCCGGACTAGCGGGAGTAATGAGCAGTTCTTC.

This clone has only a few counts. In nucleotides, the CDR3 is TGTGCTAGTGAAAGCCTAGCGGGGATGAGAAATGAGCAGTTCTTC. Protein: CASESLAGMRNEQFF. The J gene is TRBJ2-1, the V gene TRBV12-5; TRBD2 matches 9 bases. Germline lookup yields CDR1 LGHNT and CDR2 FRNRAP. V shed 7 bases, J shed 7 bases, and the junction held 11 bases outside the gene matches. This CDR3 is built from 15 residues. The whole variable domain, remainder taken from reference TRBV12-5 and TRBJ2-1, is DARVTQTPRHKVTEMGQEVTMRCQPILGHNTVFWYRQTMMQGLELLAYFRNRAPLDDSGMPKDRFSAEMPDATLATLKIQPSEPRDSAVYFCASESLAGMRNEQFFGPGTRLTVL.

This clone was recorded a few times. Within the sample, other DNA sequences also encode this same CDR3. The rearrangement links TRBV5-1 to TRBJ2-1, with 9 bases lining up with TRBD2. The CDR3 contains 14 residues. The germline CDR1 and CDR2 sequences are SGHRS and YFSETQ. Germline trimming cut 0 bases from V and 7 bases from J; bases unmatched to any gene: 2. The CDR3 DNA sequence: TGCGCCAGCAGCTTGGGACTAGCGGATAATGAGCAGTTCTTC. Translating gives CASSLGLADNEQFF.

This chain links TRBV2 with TRBJ2-5; D perhaps matches TRBD2 (6 bases). Germline V gene data show CDR1 as SNHLY and CDR2 as FYNNEI. The V end was cut by 8 bases, the J end by 4 bases, with 11 bases between. The CDR3 consists of 12 residues. The CDR3 DNA is TGTGCCAGCCACCCCGGGGGAGAGACCCAGTACTTC. This translates into CASHPGGETQYF.

The sample holds a few counts of this clone. Different DNA sequences within this sample yield the same CDR3. The rearrangement uses TRBV11-1 and TRBJ1-5, with D hard to call. The CDR3 covers 13 residues. V was clipped by 2 bases and J by 4 bases, with 6 bases between them. Germline V gives CDR1 SGHAT, CDR2 FQDESV (reference sequence). CDR3 DNA: TGTGCCAGCAGCTTAAGAGGGAATCAGCCCCAGCATTTT. Amino acids: CASSLRGNQPQHF.